This T cell receptor (beta chain) was observed in a study of T cell responses to AZD1222 COVID-19 vaccine. Study findings and constraints: Repertoire sampling happened only post peak T cell response.

Details on this clone: What it binds is not known.

The data were produced by immunoSEQ multiplex PCR, yet TCRdb's version contains in-frame clones alone and is incomplete. The table shows approximately 110,000 clones, with around 92% occurring only once. CDR1 is SQVTM, CDR2 ANQGSEA, per germline. CDR3 length: 13 amino acids. V lost 8 bases and J 0 bases, leaving 13 bases between the germline ends. The sequence came from an adult in good health. The V and J genes are TRBV29-1 and TRBJ1-1, with D tentatively TRBD1 (5 bases). The sequences come from peripheral blood, collected on day 0 of AZD1222 vaccination. The CDR3 spells CSYIGAMNTEAFF. For the CDR3, the DNA is TGCAGCTATATCGGGGCAATGAACACTGAAGCTTTCTTT.